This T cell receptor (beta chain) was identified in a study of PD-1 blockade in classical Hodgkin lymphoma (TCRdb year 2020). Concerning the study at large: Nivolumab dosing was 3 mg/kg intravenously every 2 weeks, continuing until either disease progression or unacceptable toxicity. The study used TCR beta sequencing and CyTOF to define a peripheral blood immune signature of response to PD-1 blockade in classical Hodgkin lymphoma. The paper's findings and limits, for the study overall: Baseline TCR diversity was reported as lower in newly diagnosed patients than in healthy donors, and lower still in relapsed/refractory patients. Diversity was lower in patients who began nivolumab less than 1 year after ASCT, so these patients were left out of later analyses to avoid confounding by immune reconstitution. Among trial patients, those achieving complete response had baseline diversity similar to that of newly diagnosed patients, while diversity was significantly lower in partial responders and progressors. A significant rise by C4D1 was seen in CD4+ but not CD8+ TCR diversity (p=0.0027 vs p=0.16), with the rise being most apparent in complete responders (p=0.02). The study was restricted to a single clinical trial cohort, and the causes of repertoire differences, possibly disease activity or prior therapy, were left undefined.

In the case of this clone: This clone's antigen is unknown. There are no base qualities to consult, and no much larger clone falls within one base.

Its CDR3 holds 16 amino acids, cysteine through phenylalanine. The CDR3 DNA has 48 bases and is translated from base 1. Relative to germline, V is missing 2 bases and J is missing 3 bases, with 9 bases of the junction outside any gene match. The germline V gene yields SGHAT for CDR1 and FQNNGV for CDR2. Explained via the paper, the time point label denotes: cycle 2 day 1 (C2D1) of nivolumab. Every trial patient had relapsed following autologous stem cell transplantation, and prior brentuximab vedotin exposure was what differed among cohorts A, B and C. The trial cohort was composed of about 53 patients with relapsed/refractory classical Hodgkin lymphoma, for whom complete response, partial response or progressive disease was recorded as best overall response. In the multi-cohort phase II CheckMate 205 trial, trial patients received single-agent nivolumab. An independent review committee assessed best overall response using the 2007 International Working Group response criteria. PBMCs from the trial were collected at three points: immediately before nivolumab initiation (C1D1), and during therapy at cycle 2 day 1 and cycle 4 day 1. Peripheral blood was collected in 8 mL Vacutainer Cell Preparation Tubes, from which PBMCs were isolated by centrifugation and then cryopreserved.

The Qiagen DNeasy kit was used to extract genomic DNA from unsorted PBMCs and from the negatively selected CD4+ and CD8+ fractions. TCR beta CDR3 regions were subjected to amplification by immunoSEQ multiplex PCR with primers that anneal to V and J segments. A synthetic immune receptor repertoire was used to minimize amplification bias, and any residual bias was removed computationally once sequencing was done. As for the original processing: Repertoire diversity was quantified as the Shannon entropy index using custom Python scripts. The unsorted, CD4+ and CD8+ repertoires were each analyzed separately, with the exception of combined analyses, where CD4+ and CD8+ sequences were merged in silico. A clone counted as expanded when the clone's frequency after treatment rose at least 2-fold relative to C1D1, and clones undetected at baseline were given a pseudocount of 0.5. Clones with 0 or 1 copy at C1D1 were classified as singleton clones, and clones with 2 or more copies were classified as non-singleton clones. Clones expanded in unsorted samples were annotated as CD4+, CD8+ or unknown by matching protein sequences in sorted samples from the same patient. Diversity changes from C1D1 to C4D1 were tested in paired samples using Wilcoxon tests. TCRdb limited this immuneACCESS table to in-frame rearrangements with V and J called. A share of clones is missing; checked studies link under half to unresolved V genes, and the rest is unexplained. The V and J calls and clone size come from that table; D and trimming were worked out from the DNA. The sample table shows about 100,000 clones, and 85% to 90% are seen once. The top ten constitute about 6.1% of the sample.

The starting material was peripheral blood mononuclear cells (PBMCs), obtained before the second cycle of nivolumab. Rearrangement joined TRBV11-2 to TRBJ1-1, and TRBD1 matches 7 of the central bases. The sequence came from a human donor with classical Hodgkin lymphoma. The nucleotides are TGTGCCAGCAGCTTATGGACAGGCGGGGTGGACACTGAAGCTTTCTTT. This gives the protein CASSLWTGGVDTEAFF.